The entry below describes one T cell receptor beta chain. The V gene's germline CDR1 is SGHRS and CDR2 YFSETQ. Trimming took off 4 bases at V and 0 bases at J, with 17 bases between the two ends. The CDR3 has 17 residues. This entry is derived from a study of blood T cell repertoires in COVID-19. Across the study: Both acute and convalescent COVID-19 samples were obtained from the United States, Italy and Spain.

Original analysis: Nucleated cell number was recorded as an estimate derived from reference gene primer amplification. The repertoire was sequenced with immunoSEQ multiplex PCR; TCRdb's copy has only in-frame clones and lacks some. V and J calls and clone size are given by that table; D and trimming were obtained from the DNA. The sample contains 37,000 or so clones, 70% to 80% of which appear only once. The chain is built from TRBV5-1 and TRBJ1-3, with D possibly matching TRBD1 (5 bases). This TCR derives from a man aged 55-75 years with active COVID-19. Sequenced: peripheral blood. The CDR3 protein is CASSPADRFYSGNTIYF. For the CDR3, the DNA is TGCGCCAGCAGCCCGGCTGACAGATTTTACTCTGGAAACACCATATATTTT.